The 26 T cell receptor beta chains below were found in one sample sequenced in a study of technical replicates of blood from a few donors. Sequencing was performed with immunoSEQ multiplex PCR; in TCRdb, only in-frame clones are kept and a portion is missing. The table records some 80,000 clones, about 94% of them present only once. Source material: T cells isolated from PBMCs. The receptors originated from a human donor in good health.

The rearrangement links TRBV9 to TRBJ2-3; 7 positions match TRBD1. CDR3 length: 14 amino acids. Germline V gene sequence: CDR1 SGDLS, CDR2 YYNGEE. The V and J ends lost 3 bases and 4 bases, in that order; junction bases with no gene match: 5. This CDR3 is CASSEQGFPDTQYF. In DNA form, the CDR3 reads TGTGCCAGCAGCGAACAGGGGTTCCCAGATACGCAGTATTTT.

The chain combines TRBV28 with TRBJ1-1; maybe TRBD1 (5 bases). Trimming left V 6 bases short and J 3 bases short, with 11 bases between. CDR1 is MDHEN and CDR2 is SYDVKM in the germline V gene. This CDR3 spans 13 amino acids. The CDR3 loop is CASRSGFYTEAFF. In nucleotides, the CDR3 is TGTGCCAGCAGATCAGGGTTTTACACTGAAGCTTTCTTT.

The gene calls are TRBV6-5 and TRBJ2-5, with 7 bases matching TRBD2. This CDR3 comprises 13 residues. Germline V gives CDR1 MNHEY, CDR2 SVGAGI. V lost 5 bases to trimming and J lost 5 bases; unmatched junction nucleotides: 5. The CDR3 spells CASSPGRGETQYF. CDR3 coding DNA: TGTGCCAGCAGTCCAGGGAGGGGTGAGACCCAGTACTTC.

The V and J genes are TRBV6-1 and TRBJ2-1, with D perhaps TRBD2 (6 bases). The CDR3 consists of 14 residues. Trimming took 1 base from V and 6 from J, leaving 10 bases between them. Germline V gene data show CDR1 as MNHNS and CDR2 as SASEGT. The CDR3 nucleotides are TGTGCCAGCAGTGAAGGGAGGGAGGTCAATGAGCAGTTCTTC. As protein: CASSEGREVNEQFF.

As to this clone: The germline gene is not matched at one end of the junction; a read error may be the cause. This rearrangement joins TRBV5-4 to TRBJ2-2, with 11 bases matching TRBD2. The CDR3 spans 17 residues. Germline CDR1 SGHNT, CDR2 YYREEE (reference sequence). The CDR3 region is CASRLGGLAANTGELFF. Written as DNA, the CDR3 is TGTGCCAGCAGGTTGGGGGGACTAGCGGCGAACACCGGGGAGCTGTTTTTT.

This clone appeared a single time. This chain links TRBV7-9 with TRBJ2-1; D is perhaps TRBD2 (6 bases). The CDR3 extends over 16 amino acids. The V gene lost 1 base and the J gene lost 5 bases, with 15 bases spanning the gap. CDR1 is SEHNR, CDR2 FQNEAQ, per germline (reference sequence). The CDR3 is CASSLVRRGLHNEQFF. The CDR3 DNA follows: TGTGCCAGCAGCTTAGTGCGGCGGGGCTTACACAATGAGCAGTTCTTC. Combining the CDR3 with reference TRBV7-9 and TRBJ2-1 gives the whole variable domain DTGVSQNPRHKITKRGQNVTFRCDPISEHNRLYWYRQTLGQGPEFLTYFQNEAQLEKSRLLSDRFSAERPKGSFSTLEIQRTEQGDSAMYLCASSLVRRGLHNEQFFGPGTRLTVL.

J is TRBJ2-1 and V is TRBV5-6; 10 bases line up with TRBD2. Germline V gene data show CDR1 as SGHDT and CDR2 as YYEEEE. The trim removed 4 bases at V and 5 bases at J, leaving 18 bases unmatched. The CDR3 is 19 residues long. The CDR3 protein is CASSRPGSGRAVGNNEQFF. For the CDR3, the DNA is TGTGCCAGCAGCCGGCCCGGCAGCGGGAGGGCCGTGGGGAACAATGAGCAGTTCTTC.

This chain uses TRBV11-1 with TRBJ2-2, with D maybe TRBD2 (6 bases). This CDR3 has 15 residues. Trimming took off 2 bases at V and 3 bases at J, with 10 bases between the two ends. The germline gives CDR1 SGHAT, CDR2 FQDESV (reference sequence). As DNA, the CDR3 is TGTGCCAGCAGCTTACGGGAGTCGTACACCGGGGAGCTGTTTTTT. It yields the protein CASSLRESYTGELFF.

The V gene is TRBV28, the J gene TRBJ2-1; weak D call: TRBD1 (6 bases). V lost 5 bases and J lost 3, with 14 bases in between. Germline loops: CDR1 MDHEN, CDR2 SYDVKM. The CDR3 has 15 residues. CDR3 in DNA: TGTGCCAGCAGTGAAGGGGGAAGCTACTACAATGAGCAGTTCTTC. This gives the protein CASSEGGSYYNEQFF. Full variable domain (missing parts from reference TRBV28 and TRBJ2-1): DVKVTQSSRYLVKRTGEKVFLECVQDMDHENMFWYRQDPGLGLRLIYFSYDVKMKEKGDIPEGYSVSREKKERFSLILESASTNQTSMYLCASSEGGSYYNEQFFGPGTRLTVL.

The chain has TRBV19 and TRBJ2-2, with 7 bases identical to TRBD1. V trimming: 4 bases; J trimming: 5 bases; junction bases outside the gene matches: 1. The CDR3 has 13 amino acids. CDR1 is LNHDA and CDR2 is SQIVND in the germline V gene (reference sequence). The CDR3 DNA sequence: TGTGCCAGTAGTAAGGACAGGACCGGGGAGCTGTTTTTT. Translated: CASSKDRTGELFF.

This chain joins TRBV9 and TRBJ2-2, with 8 bases lining up with TRBD1. V trimming: 1 base; J trimming: 7 bases; junction bases outside the gene matches: 18. There are 19 residues in the CDR3. Per germline, CDR1 SGDLS and CDR2 YYNGEE. CDR3 bases: TGTGCCAGCAGCGTAATCGATCTGGACAGGGCGGAATTTGACGGGGAGCTGTTTTTT. Translated: CASSVIDLDRAEFDGELFF.

The V and J genes are TRBV7-8 and TRBJ1-5; D not resolved. Trimming stripped 5 bases from V and 0 bases from J, with 20 bases between. Germline assignment: CDR1 SGHVS and CDR2 FQNEAQ. CDR3 length: 18 residues. CDR3 nucleotide sequence: TGTGCCAGCAGCCAGACTCAGAGTAACACGTATAGCAATCAGCCCCAGCATTTT. It is translated as CASSQTQSNTYSNQPQHF.

This clone was seen only once. This rearrangement joins TRBV19 to TRBJ2-1; the D gene is possibly TRBD2 (6 bases). V dropped 1 base and J dropped 0 bases, with 10 bases sitting between them. The germline V gene encodes CDR1 LNHDA and CDR2 SQIVND (reference sequence). The CDR3 sequence is 16 residues long. The CDR3 region is CASSIVSGRSYNEQFF. CDR3 nucleotides: TGTGCCAGTAGTATAGTGAGCGGGCGCTCCTACAATGAGCAGTTCTTC.

The V call is TRBV11-3, the J call TRBJ2-2; D not certain. The CDR3 length is 15 residues. Trimming removed 0 bases at V and 4 bases at J, with 9 bases between. Germline V gene lookup returns CDR1 SGHNT and CDR2 YENEEA. The CDR3 loop reads CASSLDPEVTGELFF. The CDR3, as DNA: TGTGCCAGCAGCTTAGATCCCGAGGTCACCGGGGAGCTGTTTTTT.

The J gene is TRBJ2-1, the V gene TRBV7-3; a weak D match, TRBD2 (5 bases). With 1 base removed from V and 6 bases from J, the gap between germline ends came to 10 bases. In germline, CDR1 is SGHTA, CDR2 FQGTGA. This CDR3 spans 14 amino acids. The CDR3 spells CASSLSGSSNEQFF. CDR3 sequence (DNA): TGTGCCAGCAGCTTAAGTGGGAGTAGCAATGAGCAGTTCTTC.

The chain links TRBV5-7 to TRBJ1-2; tentatively, D is TRBD1 (5 bases). TRBV5-7 is an ORF for which the function is uncertain. The CDR3 contains 12 residues. V shed 6 bases and J shed 4 bases, with 10 bases lying between them. The CDR3 region is CASKGHTYGYTF. The CDR3 region has the DNA TGTGCCAGCAAAGGACATACCTATGGCTACACCTTC.

This clone was detected once. V usage is TRBV5-4 and J usage is TRBJ2-7; 9 nucleotides align to TRBD2. J was trimmed by 4 bases and V by 2 bases; bases with no gene match: 4. The CDR3 runs to 14 residues. Germline-derived CDR1 and CDR2 are SGHNT and YYREEE (reference sequence). CDR3 amino acids: CASSFRSGRYEQYF. For the CDR3, the DNA is TGTGCCAGCAGCTTCCGCAGCGGGAGGTACGAGCAGTACTTC.

The chain carries TRBV6-5 and TRBJ1-2; 9 bases align to TRBD1. Germline V CDR1 and CDR2: MNHEY, SVGAGI. The CDR3 extends over 16 amino acids. J gave up 0 bases and V 2 bases, and 4 bases lay outside the gene matches. CDR3: CASSYQDRGANYGYTF. CDR3 nucleotides: TGTGCCAGCAGTTACCAGGACAGGGGAGCTAACTATGGCTACACCTTC.

V gene TRBV5-4 combines with J gene TRBJ1-1; D gene unclear. The CDR3 contains 13 residues. Germline CDR1 SGHNT, CDR2 YYREEE (reference sequence). The V end was cut by 2 bases, the J end by 0 bases, with 5 bases between. CDR3 sequence: CASSFQLNTEAFF. CDR3 DNA: TGTGCCAGCAGCTTCCAATTGAACACTGAAGCTTTCTTT.

This clone was seen more than once but under ten times. The chain couples TRBV29-1 to TRBJ1-5, with a weak D call TRBD1 (5 bases). The V gene lost 4 bases and the J gene lost 4 bases, with 11 bases spanning the gap. Germline V gene data show CDR1 as SQVTM and CDR2 as ANQGSEA. This CDR3 comprises 13 residues. The CDR3 here is CSVAGDGNQPQHF. CDR3 in DNA: TGCAGCGTTGCGGGGGACGGGAATCAGCCCCAGCATTTT. The variable domain in full, with the rest retrieved from reference TRBV29-1 and TRBJ1-5, is SAVISQKPSRDICQRGTSLTIQCQVDSQVTMMFWYRQQPGQSLTLIATANQGSEATYESGFVIDKFPISRPNLTFSTLTVSNMSPEDSSIYLCSVAGDGNQPQHFGDGTRLSIL.

CDR3 DNA sequence: TGTGCCAGCAGCTTCAGGACTGAGGGTCTACTCCTAAACTATGGCTACACCTTC. Its protein product is CASSFRTEGLLLNYGYTF. The chain is built from TRBV7-2 and TRBJ1-2; no definite D call. Trimming pared 3 bases from V and 2 bases from J, leaving 22 bases between. This CDR3 has 18 amino acids. Germline CDR1 and CDR2: SGHTA and FQGNSA.

This clone occurred once. The V call is TRBV28, the J call TRBJ2-7; tentative D call: TRBD2 (5 bases). Deletions cut 5 bases from V and 3 bases from J, with 14 bases between. The germline gives CDR1 MDHEN, CDR2 SYDVKM. This CDR3 is built from 14 residues. The CDR3 DNA is TGTGCCAGCAGTCCCACCGGGGAAATCTACGAGCAGTACTTC. It translates to CASSPTGEIYEQYF. Full variable domain (remainder filled in from reference TRBV28 and TRBJ2-7): DVKVTQSSRYLVKRTGEKVFLECVQDMDHENMFWYRQDPGLGLRLIYFSYDVKMKEKGDIPEGYSVSREKKERFSLILESASTNQTSMYLCASSPTGEIYEQYFGPGTRLTVT.

The gene calls are TRBV7-2 and TRBJ1-4; D ambiguous. CDR1 SGHTA and CDR2 FQGNSA come from the germline V gene. The CDR3 contains 16 residues. V shed 3 bases and J shed 6 bases, with 17 bases lying between them. CDR3 residues: CASSLPVETAHEKLFF. In nucleotides, the CDR3 is TGTGCCAGCAGCTTGCCCGTCGAAACAGCCCATGAAAAACTGTTTTTT.

The table lists this clone with a count of one. This chain connects TRBV11-3 to TRBJ2-3; 9 bases line up with TRBD1. Germline-derived CDR1 and CDR2 are SGHNT and YENEEA. The V segment lost 8 bases and the J segment 5 bases; nucleotides outside the gene matches: 2. The CDR3 loop spans 12 amino acids. The CDR3 DNA reads TGTGCCAGCGGGACAGGGAGAGATACGCAGTATTTT. It codes for CASGTGRDTQYF. Full variable domain (outside the CDR3, taken from reference TRBV11-3 and TRBJ2-3): EAGVVQSPRYKIIEKKQPVAFWCNPISGHNTLYWYLQNLGQGPELLIRYENEEAVDDSQLPKDRFSAERLKGVDSTLKIQPAELGDSAVYLCASGTGRDTQYFGPGTRLTVL.

This sequence joins TRBV9 and TRBJ2-5; a weak D match, TRBD2 (5 bases). Looked up from germline, CDR1 is SGDLS and CDR2 is YYNGEE. V dropped 1 base and J dropped 5 bases, with 9 bases sitting between them. The CDR3 is 13 amino acids. The CDR3 reads CASSVSGGETQYF. CDR3 in DNA: TGTGCCAGCAGCGTATCCGGAGGTGAGACCCAGTACTTC.

This chain connects TRBV4-2 to TRBJ2-7; the match to TRBD1 covers 8 bases. The CDR3 contains 17 residues. Looked up from germline, CDR1 is LGHNA and CDR2 is YNFKEQ. The ends lost 3 bases at V and 2 bases at J; junction bases unmatched: 12. The CDR3 loop reads CASSHLTLDRAPYEQYF. CDR3 DNA: TGTGCCAGCAGCCACCTGACCCTGGACAGGGCCCCCTACGAGCAGTACTTC.